These T cell receptor beta chains were read from a single sample in a study of CD8+ T cells in alopecia areata. The protocol was immunoSEQ multiplex PCR, while the TCRdb copy is restricted to in-frame clones and leaves out a portion. This sample carries approximately 300,000 clones, roughly 64% of them seen once, and the ten largest clones take approximately 2%. The specimen comprised CD4+ T cells sorted from blood, sampled at week 24, from a patient treated with tofacitinib. The receptors were sampled from a human donor with alopecia areata. Both conserved end residues are trimmed from each CDR3. A D gene is named only where the DNA matches it firmly.

TRBD1,TRBV5-1,TRBJ1-4,ASSRDRGTNEKLF
-,TRBV5-3,TRBJ2-5,ARSLAVYQETQY
-,TRBV7-9,TRBJ1-1,ASSLSGQPEAF
TRBD1,TRBV25-1,TRBJ1-6,ASTRDSNSPLH
-,TRBV27,TRBJ2-6,ASSLSSGANVLT
-,TRBV30,TRBJ2-1,AWSVNNEQF
TRBD1,TRBV5-1,TRBJ2-7,ASSPTQGVGYEQY
-,TRBV4-3,TRBJ1-2,ASSHSTGPNYGYT
TRBD1,TRBV29-1,TRBJ2-1,SGRQGSYNEQF
-,TRBV9,TRBJ1-2,ASSTTDYGYT
-,TRBV23-1,TRBJ1-1,ASSHPTSPNTEAF
TRBD2,TRBV27,TRBJ2-3,ASSPTYHGLAGGEDTQY
-,TRBV29-1,TRBJ1-3,SVEVGGSGNTIY
-,TRBV5-1,TRBJ2-7,ASSLVGRVEGEQY
-,TRBV7-2,TRBJ2-3,ASSRRGTTQY
-,TRBV30,TRBJ2-2,AWNRANTGELF
-,TRBV28,TRBJ2-7,ASSRGLYEQY
-,TRBV29-1,TRBJ2-4,SVKQGPAKNIQY